The clone carrying this TCR beta chain has a handful of counts. Antigen: not known. The data are from a study of beta chain features in type 1 diabetes. Study results and caveats: Naive, central memory and Treg TCRB repertoires appeared more alike in patients than in healthy donors.

cDNA synthesis used the whole RNA isolate, giving expressed TCRB sequences. The assay was immunoSEQ multiplex PCR, and TCRdb's table has in-frame clones only and misses some. This table has about 410,000 clones, around 14% appearing once. The CDR3 sequence is 15 residues long. Germline assignment: CDR1 GTSNPN and CDR2 SVGIG (reference sequence). Trimming removed 0 bases from V and 1 base from J, with 10 bases in between. This TCR derives from a man aged 25 to 40 in good health. What was sequenced was naive CD4+ T cells from blood. The chain carries TRBV30 and TRBJ2-1, with a possible D match to TRBD2 (6 bases). Here the CDR3 reads CAWSVLAKSYNEQFF. For the CDR3, the DNA is TGTGCCTGGAGTGTTCTAGCGAAATCCTACAATGAGCAGTTCTTC.